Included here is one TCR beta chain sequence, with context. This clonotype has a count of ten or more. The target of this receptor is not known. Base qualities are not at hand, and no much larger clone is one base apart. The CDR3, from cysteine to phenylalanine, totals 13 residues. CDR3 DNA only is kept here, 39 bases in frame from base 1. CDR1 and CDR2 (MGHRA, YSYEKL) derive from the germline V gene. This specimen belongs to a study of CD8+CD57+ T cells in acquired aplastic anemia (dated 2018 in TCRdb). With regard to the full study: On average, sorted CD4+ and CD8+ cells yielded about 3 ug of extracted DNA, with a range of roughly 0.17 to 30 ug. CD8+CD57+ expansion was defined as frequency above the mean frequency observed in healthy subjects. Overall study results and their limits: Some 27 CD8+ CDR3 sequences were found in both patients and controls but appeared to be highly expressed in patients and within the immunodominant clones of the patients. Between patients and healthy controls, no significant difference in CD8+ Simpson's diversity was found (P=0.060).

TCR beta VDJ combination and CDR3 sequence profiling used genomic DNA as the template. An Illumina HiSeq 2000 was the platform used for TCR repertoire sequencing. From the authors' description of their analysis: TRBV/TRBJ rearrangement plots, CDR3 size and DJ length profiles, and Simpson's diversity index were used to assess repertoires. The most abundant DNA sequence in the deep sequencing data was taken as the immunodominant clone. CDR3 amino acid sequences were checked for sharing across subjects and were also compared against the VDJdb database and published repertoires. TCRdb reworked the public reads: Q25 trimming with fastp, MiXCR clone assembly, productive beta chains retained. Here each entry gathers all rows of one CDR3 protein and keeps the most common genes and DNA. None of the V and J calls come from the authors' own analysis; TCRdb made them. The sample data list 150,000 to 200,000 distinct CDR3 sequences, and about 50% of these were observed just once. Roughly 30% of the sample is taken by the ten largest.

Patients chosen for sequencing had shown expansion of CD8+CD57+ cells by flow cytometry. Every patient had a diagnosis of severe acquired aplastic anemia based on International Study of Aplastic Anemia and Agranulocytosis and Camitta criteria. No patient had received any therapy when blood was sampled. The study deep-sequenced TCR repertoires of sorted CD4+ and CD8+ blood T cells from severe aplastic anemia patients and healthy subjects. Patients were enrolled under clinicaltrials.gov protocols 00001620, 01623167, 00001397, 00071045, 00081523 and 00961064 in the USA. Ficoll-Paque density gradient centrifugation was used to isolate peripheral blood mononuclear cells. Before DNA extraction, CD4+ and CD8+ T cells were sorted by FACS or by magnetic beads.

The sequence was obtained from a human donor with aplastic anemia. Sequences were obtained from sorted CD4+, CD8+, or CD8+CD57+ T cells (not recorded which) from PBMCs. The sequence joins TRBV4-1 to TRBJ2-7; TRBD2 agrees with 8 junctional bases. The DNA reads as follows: TGCGTCGGGAAGCGGGGGAGCTCCTACGAGCAGTACTTC. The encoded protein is CVGKRGSSYEQYF.